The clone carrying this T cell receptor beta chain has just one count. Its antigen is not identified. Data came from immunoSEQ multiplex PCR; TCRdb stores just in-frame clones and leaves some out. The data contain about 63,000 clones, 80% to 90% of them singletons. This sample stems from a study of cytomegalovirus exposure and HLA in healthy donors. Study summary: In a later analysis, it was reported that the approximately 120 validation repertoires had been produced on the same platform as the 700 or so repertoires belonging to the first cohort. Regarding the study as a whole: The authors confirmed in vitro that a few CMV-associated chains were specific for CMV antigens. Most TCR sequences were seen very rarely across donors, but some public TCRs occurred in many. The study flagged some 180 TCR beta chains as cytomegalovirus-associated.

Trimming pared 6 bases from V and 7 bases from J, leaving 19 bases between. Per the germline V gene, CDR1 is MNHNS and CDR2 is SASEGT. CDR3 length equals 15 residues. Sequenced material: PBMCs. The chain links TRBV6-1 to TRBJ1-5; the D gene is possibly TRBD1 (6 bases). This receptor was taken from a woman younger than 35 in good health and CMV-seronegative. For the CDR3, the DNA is TGTGCCAGCAGGACCCGGGACACCCAAGGCCAGCCCCAGCATTTT. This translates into CASRTRDTQGQPQHF.